The 27 T cell receptor beta chains given below trace back to one sample, sequenced in a study of blood T cell repertoires in COVID-19. Profiled with immunoSEQ multiplex PCR; TCRdb holds only in-frame clones, not every one. This table holds some 180,000 clones, 85% to 90% found once. The sequenced sample was peripheral blood. These receptors were collected from a woman aged 55-69 years with acute or convalescent COVID-19.

The chain joins TRBV5-4 to TRBJ1-2, with TRBD1 identical over 7 bases. Germline CDR1 and CDR2: SGHNT and YYREEE (reference sequence). The V segment lost 4 bases and the J segment 1 base; nucleotides outside the gene matches: 7. CDR3 length equals 15 residues. The CDR3: CASSGRTGHNYGYTF. The CDR3 DNA reads TGTGCCAGCAGCGGCCGGACAGGACATAACTATGGCTACACCTTC.

This clone was detected once. This chain joins TRBV4-2 and TRBJ1-2; possibly TRBD1 for D (6 bases). CDR3 length: 15 amino acids. Germline lookup yields CDR1 LGHNA and CDR2 YNFKEQ. Trimming pared 2 bases from V and 8 bases from J, leaving 18 bases between. The DNA of the CDR3 is TGTGCCAGCAGCCAATCCGACGCAGGGGTAGGAGGCTACACCTTC. It translates to CASSQSDAGVGGYTF.

The rearrangement links TRBV6-5 to TRBJ2-7, with D maybe TRBD1 (5 bases). Trimming took off 8 bases at V and 3 bases at J, with 14 bases between the two ends. Germline assignment: CDR1 MNHEY and CDR2 SVGAGI. The CDR3 extends over 13 amino acids. The CDR3 DNA reads as TGTGCCAGCCAAGTTTCAGGGCTCTACGAGCAGTACTTC. Translation gives CASQVSGLYEQYF.

DNA for the CDR3: TGCAGCGTTGAAGGGACAGCCTCTGACGAGCAGTACTTC. Encoded protein: CSVEGTASDEQYF. This sequence joins TRBV29-1 and TRBJ2-7, with D possibly TRBD1 on 6 matching bases. Germline assignment: CDR1 SQVTM and CDR2 ANQGSEA. The CDR3 has 13 amino acids. The germline V and J ends were trimmed by 1 base and 5 bases, with 12 bases remaining between them.

The rearrangement joins TRBV27 to TRBJ1-2; D remains unclear. Germline lookup yields CDR1 MNHEY and CDR2 SMNVEV (reference sequence). The CDR3 spans 11 residues. V lost 6 bases and J lost 4, with 6 bases in between. The CDR3 protein is CASRSLYGYTF. CDR3 sequence (DNA): TGTGCCAGCAGGAGCCTCTATGGCTACACCTTC.

The chain employs TRBV6-5 and TRBJ1-3, with D perhaps TRBD1 (6 bases). CDR1 and CDR2 from the germline V gene are MNHEY and SVGAGI. CDR3 size: 14 residues. Trimming removed 8 bases at V and 0 bases at J, with 11 bases between. The CDR3 bases are TGTGCCAGCTACACAGGGAACTCTGGAAACACCATATATTTT. This encodes CASYTGNSGNTIYF.

V gene TRBV6-2 or TRBV6-3 combines with J gene TRBJ2-2, with D uncertain. Trimming stripped 0 bases from V and 6 bases from J, with 8 bases between. CDR3 length: 14 amino acids. CDR1 is MNHEY and CDR2 is SVGEGT in the germline V gene. CDR3 sequence (DNA): TGTGCCAGCAGTTACTCGACTGCCGCCGGGGAGCTGTTTTTT. Its protein is CASSYSTAAGELFF.

This chain links TRBV6-6 with TRBJ1-2; D gene unclear. Germline CDR1 is MNHNY and CDR2 is SVGAGI (reference sequence). This CDR3 is built from 12 residues. The germline V and J ends were trimmed by 8 bases and 7 bases, with 14 bases remaining between them. The CDR3 nucleotides read TGTGCCAGCTCTGGGAGGGTAGGTGGCTACACCTTC. Protein sequence: CASSGRVGGYTF.

The CDR3 reads CAWSVGAGEGPETQYF. CDR3 in DNA: TGTGCCTGGAGTGTAGGGGCCGGGGAGGGCCCAGAGACCCAGTACTTC. The V gene is TRBV30, the J gene TRBJ2-5, with 7 positions matching TRBD2. This CDR3 is built from 16 residues. V lost 0 bases to trimming and J lost 4 bases; unmatched junction nucleotides: 11. CDR1 and CDR2 (germline): GTSNPN, SVGIG (reference sequence).

J is TRBJ2-7 and V is TRBV18, with D possibly being TRBD2 (6 bases). Per germline, CDR1 KGHSH and CDR2 LQKENI. The CDR3 contains 16 residues. Trimming pared 2 bases from V and 5 bases from J, leaving 19 bases between. The CDR3 DNA is TGTGCCAGCTCACCATCCCCCGGGACTGCAGGCAACGAGCAGTACTTC. Translation gives CASSPSPGTAGNEQYF. Filled out from reference TRBV18 and TRBJ2-7, the complete variable domain reads NAGVMQNPRHLVRRRGQEARLRCSPMKGHSHVYWYRQLPEEGLKFMVYLQKENIIDESGMPKERFSAEFPKEGPSILRIQQVVRGDSAAYFCASSPSPGTAGNEQYFGPGTRLTVT.

The chain employs TRBV29-1 and TRBJ2-1; TRBD2 matches 8 bases. V lost 1 base and J lost 0; bases outside the gene matches: 2. CDR3 length: 15 amino acids. CDR1 is SQVTM, CDR2 ANQGSEA, per germline. The CDR3 loop is CSVEGTSGSYNEQFF. CDR3 sequence (DNA): TGCAGCGTTGAAGGTACTAGCGGCTCCTACAATGAGCAGTTCTTC.

The gene calls are TRBV14 and TRBJ2-1; D is uncertain. There are 15 residues in the CDR3. Germline V gives CDR1 SGHDN, CDR2 FVKESK. Trimming cost V 4 bases and J 0 bases, with 10 bases left between them. CDR3 residues: CASSPDSSSYNEQFF. The DNA of the CDR3 is TGTGCCAGCAGCCCAGACTCCAGCTCCTACAATGAGCAGTTCTTC.

The chain joins TRBV24-1 to TRBJ1-2; D is perhaps TRBD1 (5 bases). Looked up from germline, CDR1 is KGHDR and CDR2 is SFDVKD. This CDR3 comprises 14 residues. V lost 4 bases and J lost 2, with 10 bases in between. CDR3 in DNA: TGTGCCACCAGTGACCCCGACAGAAACTATGGCTACACCTTC. Amino acid sequence: CATSDPDRNYGYTF.

The chain is built from TRBV6-5 and TRBJ2-7; 8 bases line up with TRBD1. From germline, CDR1 is MNHEY and CDR2 SVGAGI. CDR3 size: 14 residues. V was clipped by 6 bases and J by 2 bases; unmatched bases: 6. The CDR3 DNA is TGTGCCAGCAGGACCGGGACAGGACCCTACGAGCAGTACTTC. This sequence encodes CASRTGTGPYEQYF.

This sequence joins TRBV27 and TRBJ2-1; 8 bases fit TRBD2. Trimming cost V 5 bases and J 2 bases; bases outside gene matches: 5. The CDR3 sequence is 15 residues long. The germline CDR1 and CDR2 sequences are MNHEY and SMNVEV (reference sequence). CDR3 protein: CASSRTSPAYNEQFF. DNA for the CDR3: TGTGCCAGCAGTCGGACTAGCCCCGCCTACAATGAGCAGTTCTTC.

The chain recombines TRBV19 with TRBJ1-1; 7 positions match TRBD1. This CDR3 has 15 amino acids. Looked up from germline, CDR1 is LNHDA and CDR2 is SQIVND (reference sequence). The V segment lost 8 bases and the J segment 4 bases; nucleotides outside the gene matches: 13. CDR3 protein: CASDHRGSRSTEAFF. CDR3 coding DNA: TGTGCCAGTGATCACAGGGGCTCGAGAAGCACTGAAGCTTTCTTT.

The chain is built from TRBV5-4 and TRBJ2-5, with a weak D call TRBD2 (6 bases). V lost 4 bases to trimming and J lost 1 base, with 11 bases between them. The CDR3 runs 14 residues. CDR1 is SGHNT, CDR2 YYREEE, per germline (reference sequence). This CDR3 reads CASSLGTFQETQYF. In DNA, the CDR3 is TGTGCCAGCAGCCTCGGGACTTTCCAAGAGACCCAGTACTTC.

This rearrangement joins TRBV2 to TRBJ1-2; no clear D gene. Trimming shortened V by 5 bases and J by 7 bases, and 8 bases separated the two germline ends. Per the germline V gene, CDR1 is SNHLY and CDR2 is FYNNEI. CDR3 length: 11 residues. CDR3 residues: CASSSLSGYTF. DNA of the CDR3: TGTGCCAGCAGTAGCCTAAGTGGCTACACCTTC.

V is TRBV18 and J is TRBJ2-2; the match to TRBD1 covers 9 bases. J was trimmed by 6 bases and V by 3 bases; bases with no gene match: 8. The germline gives CDR1 KGHSH, CDR2 LQKENI. The CDR3 length is 16 residues. In DNA form, the CDR3 reads TGTGCCAGCTCACCGCCGGGACAGGGCCAGGCCGGGGAGCTGTTTTTT. It encodes CASSPPGQGQAGELFF.

The chain links TRBV6-1 to TRBJ1-2; 12 bases fit TRBD1. Germline trimming cut 4 bases from V and 7 bases from J; bases unmatched to any gene: 10. Germline V gives CDR1 MNHNS, CDR2 SASEGT. There are 16 residues in the CDR3. The CDR3 DNA sequence: TGTGCCAGCAGTGCGCCCTGGGGGACAGGGGGCTTTGGCTACACCTTC. Translated, it gives CASSAPWGTGGFGYTF.

V is TRBV19 and J is TRBJ1-2; TRBD1 matches 7 bases. V shed 7 bases and J 1 base; nucleotides not matched to a gene: 6. CDR1 and CDR2 (germline): LNHDA, SQIVND (reference sequence). This CDR3 is 14 amino acids long. CDR3 loop: CASTRQGSNYGYTF. DNA of the CDR3: TGTGCCAGTACCAGACAGGGCAGTAACTATGGCTACACCTTC.

V is TRBV28 and J is TRBJ2-1, with 10 bases matching TRBD2. V was clipped by 6 bases and J by 9 bases; unmatched bases: 11. This CDR3 has 15 residues. Germline V gives CDR1 MDHEN, CDR2 SYDVKM. For the CDR3, the DNA is TGTGCCAGCAGCGTTCTAGCGGGAGTCTCGGGTGAGCAGTTCTTC. This translates into CASSVLAGVSGEQFF.

In its sample, this clone was seen once. J is TRBJ2-3 and V is TRBV28, with a possible D match to TRBD1 (5 bases). With 8 bases removed from V and 2 bases from J, the gap between germline ends came to 11 bases. This CDR3 comprises 13 residues. Germline V gene data show CDR1 as MDHEN and CDR2 as SYDVKM. CDR3 amino acids: CASWGTFTDTQYF. CDR3 DNA: TGTGCCAGCTGGGGCACCTTCACAGATACGCAGTATTTT.

V gene TRBV24-1 combines with J gene TRBJ2-5; TRBD1 aligns across 7 bases. This CDR3 region has 15 residues. With 1 base clipped from V and 4 bases from J, the junction kept 5 bases outside the gene matches. Germline assignment: CDR1 KGHDR and CDR2 SFDVKD. Here the CDR3 reads CATSDFTGARETQYF. The CDR3 DNA sequence: TGTGCCACCAGTGATTTCACAGGGGCGCGAGAGACCCAGTACTTC.

The chain joins TRBV9 to TRBJ1-6; D uncertain. The germline CDR1 and CDR2 sequences are SGDLS and YYNGEE. V shed 1 base and J shed 7 bases, with 9 bases lying between them. The CDR3 runs 14 residues. The CDR3 bases are TGTGCCAGCAGCGTAACTGATTCAAATTCACCCCTCCACTTT. Translation: CASSVTDSNSPLHF.

This chain links TRBV7-3 with TRBJ1-1; D ambiguous. Trimming pared 5 bases from V and 1 base from J, leaving 8 bases between. Germline CDR1 is SGHTA and CDR2 is FQGTGA. The CDR3 has 13 amino acids. The CDR3 DNA is TGTGCCAGCAGCCGAGTCCGGAACACTGAAGCTTTCTTT. Protein product: CASSRVRNTEAFF.

The chain couples TRBV20-1 to TRBJ2-6, with a tentative D call TRBD1 (5 bases). Trimming cost V 3 bases and J 1 base, with 13 bases left between them. Germline CDR1 is DFQATT and CDR2 is SNEGSKA (reference sequence). The CDR3 extends over 16 amino acids. The DNA for the CDR3 is TGCAGTGCTAGTTGGCAGGGTCGGTCTGGGGCCAACGTCCTGACTTTC. It codes for CSASWQGRSGANVLTF.